The 17 T cell receptor beta chains given below trace back to one sample, sequenced in a study of shared clonotypes between healthy human individuals. Sequencing was performed with immunoSEQ multiplex PCR; in TCRdb, only in-frame clones are kept and a portion is missing. Of 450,000 to 500,000 clones in the sample, around 73% were seen once. Sequencing was performed on PBMCs. Receptors originate from a woman in her thirties or forties in good health. Some clones in this sample may be carry-over from other donors' samples.

This clone was counted ten times or more. The gene calls are TRBV2 and TRBJ1-4; 7 bases line up with TRBD1. Germline values: CDR1 SNHLY, CDR2 FYNNEI. The CDR3 runs to 14 residues. J was trimmed by 4 bases and V by 7 bases; bases with no gene match: 6. The CDR3 loop is CASTWNRGNEKLFF. For the CDR3, the DNA is TGTGCCAGCACCTGGAACAGGGGTAATGAAAAACTGTTTTTT. Full variable domain (remainder filled in from reference TRBV2 and TRBJ1-4): EPEVTQTPSHQVTQMGQEVILRCVPISNHLYFYWYRQILGQKVEFLVSFYNNEISEKSEIFDDQFSVERPDGSNFTLKIRSTKLEDSAMYFCASTWNRGNEKLFFGSGTQLSVL.

The chain employs TRBV7-8 and TRBJ2-5; 12 positions match TRBD2. This CDR3 is 15 amino acids long. V was pared by 5 bases and J by 3 bases, with 4 bases of the junction left unmatched. The V gene's germline CDR1 is SGHVS and CDR2 FQNEAQ. CDR3: CASSPRLAGEETQYF. CDR3 DNA sequence: TGTGCCAGCAGCCCGCGACTAGCGGGAGAAGAGACCCAGTACTTC.

This chain uses TRBV7-2 with TRBJ2-2; D is unresolved. Germline loops: CDR1 SGHTA, CDR2 FQGNSA. The CDR3 has 15 amino acids. V lost 0 bases to trimming and J lost 7 bases, with 12 bases between them. The CDR3 protein is CASSLALDRSGELFF. CDR3 nucleotides: TGTGCCAGCAGCTTAGCGTTAGACCGGAGCGGGGAGCTGTTTTTT.

Note on this clone: The junction and the germline gene differ at one end; a read error may be behind it. This sample includes further DNA sequences coding for the same CDR3. This chain joins TRBV29-1 and TRBJ1-1; perhaps TRBD1 as D (5 bases). The CDR3 is 13 amino acids. CDR1 and CDR2 from the germline V gene are SQVTM and ANQGSEA. The CDR3 bases are TGCAGCGTGGGGCCCCGGCCAAACACTGAAGCCTTCTTT. Translation: CSVGPRPNTEAFF.

This chain links TRBV10-2 with TRBJ2-2; D is ambiguous. Germline lookup yields CDR1 WSHSY and CDR2 SAAADI. The CDR3 is made up of 13 amino acids. With 3 bases removed from V and 8 bases from J, the gap between germline ends came to 10 bases. The CDR3 sequence: CASSDILGGELFF. DNA of the CDR3: TGCGCCAGCAGTGATATCCTGGGAGGGGAGCTGTTTTTT.

This rearrangement joins TRBV28 to TRBJ2-3; 9 bases line up with TRBD1. The CDR3 consists of 15 residues. With 6 bases clipped from V and 2 bases from J, the junction kept 6 bases outside the gene matches. Germline V CDR1 and CDR2: MDHEN, SYDVKM. In DNA form, the CDR3 reads TGTGCCAGCAGCAGACAGGGGGGTAACACAGATACGCAGTATTTT. It is translated as CASSRQGGNTDTQYF.

CDR3 bases: TGTGCCAGCAGTTTTTTTCAGGGGGTTAGGCCTAACAATGAGCAGTTCTTC. This codes for CASSFFQGVRPNNEQFF. J is TRBJ2-1 and V is TRBV28, with 7 bases lining up with TRBD1. CDR1 is MDHEN and CDR2 is SYDVKM in the germline V gene. The J segment lost 5 bases and the V segment lost 3 bases, leaving 13 bases of the junction unmatched. The CDR3 runs 17 residues.

The table lists this clone with a few counts. This chain links TRBV29-1 with TRBJ2-3, with 12 bases that match TRBD2. Trimming removed 3 bases from V and 0 bases from J; junction bases left unmatched: 7. The CDR3 has 17 amino acids. CDR1 is SQVTM, CDR2 ANQGSEA, per germline. Here the CDR3 reads CSVERLAGGPSTDTQYF. The CDR3 bases are TGCAGCGTTGAGAGGCTAGCGGGAGGGCCAAGCACAGATACGCAGTATTTT.

CDR3: CASSLDPNTEAFF. The CDR3 DNA follows: TGTGCCAGCAGTTTAGACCCGAACACTGAAGCTTTCTTT. The chain is built from TRBV28 and TRBJ1-1; D call uncertain. Germline V gene lookup returns CDR1 MDHEN and CDR2 SYDVKM. Deletions cut 2 bases from V and 1 base from J, with 5 bases between. CDR3 length: 13 residues. Full variable domain (outside the CDR3, taken from reference TRBV28 and TRBJ1-1): DVKVTQSSRYLVKRTGEKVFLECVQDMDHENMFWYRQDPGLGLRLIYFSYDVKMKEKGDIPEGYSVSREKKERFSLILESASTNQTSMYLCASSLDPNTEAFFGQGTRLTVV.

This clone was counted a few times. The rearrangement links TRBV5-4 to TRBJ2-7; TRBD1 matches at 10 bases. The germline V gene has CDR1 SGHNT and CDR2 YYREEE (reference sequence). V lost 2 bases, J lost 7 bases, and 9 bases stayed unmatched. This CDR3 comprises 15 residues. The CDR3 region has the DNA TGTGCCAGCAGCTTAGCGGGACAGGGGCGCGGTGAGCAGTACTTC. It yields the protein CASSLAGQGRGEQYF.

In regard to this clone: An end of the junction differs from the germline gene, which may be a read error. V usage is TRBV18 and J usage is TRBJ2-5, with a tentative D call TRBD2 (6 bases). Germline assignment: CDR1 KGHSH and CDR2 LQKENI. There are 13 residues in the CDR3. The CDR3 sequence is CASSPGTQGTQYF. The CDR3 nucleotides are TGTGCCAGCTCACCAGGGACTCAAGGGACCCAGTACTTC.

This clone was counted a single time. The V gene is TRBV6-5, the J gene TRBJ2-1; 9 bases fit TRBD2. The ends lost 0 bases at V and 3 bases at J; junction bases unmatched: 3. The CDR3 is made up of 16 amino acids. The germline V gene has CDR1 MNHEY and CDR2 SVGAGI. As DNA, the CDR3 is TGTGCCAGCAGTTACTCGAGCGGGAGGCTCTACAATGAGCAGTTCTTC. Translation gives CASSYSSGRLYNEQFF.

This clone has only one observation. The gene calls are TRBV7-9 and TRBJ2-4; 7 bases are shared with TRBD2. CDR3 length: 12 residues. The V segment lost 5 bases and the J segment 8 bases; nucleotides outside the gene matches: 3. In germline, CDR1 is SEHNR, CDR2 FQNEAQ (reference sequence). CDR3 coding DNA: TGTGCCAGCAGCACCCGGGGGGACATTCAGTACTTC. Residues: CASSTRGDIQYF.

This sequence joins TRBV5-1 and TRBJ2-7; D uncertain. This CDR3 has 15 residues. Looked up from germline, CDR1 is SGHRS and CDR2 is YFSETQ. Trimming shortened V by 0 bases and J by 6 bases, and 16 bases separated the two germline ends. The CDR3 DNA is TGCGCCAGCAGCTTGGTCCCAGGCGCTCGTGGCGAGCAGTACTTC. Its translation is CASSLVPGARGEQYF.

This chain connects TRBV6-1 to TRBJ2-1; 9 nucleotides match TRBD1. Germline-derived CDR1 and CDR2 are MNHNS and SASEGT. The V segment lost 6 bases and the J segment 9 bases; nucleotides outside the gene matches: 6. This CDR3 is built from 13 residues. Here the CDR3 DNA reads TGTGCCAGCAGACTACAGGGGGCTAGTGAGCAGTTCTTC. Protein: CASRLQGASEQFF.

The V call is TRBV5-1, the J call TRBJ2-5, with TRBD1 matching 8 bases. This CDR3 is 13 amino acids long. Trimming at V came to 4 bases and at J to 11 bases, leaving 10 bases not matched to a gene. Germline V gives CDR1 SGHRS, CDR2 YFSETQ. The CDR3 DNA reads TGCGCCAGCAGCCCGGACAGGGCGTGGGAGCAGTACTTC. As protein: CASSPDRAWEQYF.

The chain carries TRBV28 and TRBJ1-2; the match to TRBD1 covers 9 bases. V shed 4 bases, J shed 7 bases, and the junction held 10 bases outside the gene matches. The CDR3 contains 15 residues. Germline V lookup: CDR1 MDHEN, CDR2 SYDVKM. In nucleotides, the CDR3 is TGTGCCAGCAGTTCCACAGGGGGCGTAAGCTTTGGCTACACCTTC. Translated: CASSSTGGVSFGYTF.